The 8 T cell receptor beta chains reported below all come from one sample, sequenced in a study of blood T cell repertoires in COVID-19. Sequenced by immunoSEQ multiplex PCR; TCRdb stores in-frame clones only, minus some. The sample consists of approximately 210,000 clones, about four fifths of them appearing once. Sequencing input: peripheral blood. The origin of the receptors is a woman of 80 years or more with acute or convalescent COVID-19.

The chain's CDR3 is CASRCVRDRRNEKLFF. The CDR3 bases are TGCGCCAGCAGATGCGTCCGGGACAGGCGTAATGAAAAACTGTTTTTT. The chain employs TRBV23-1 and TRBJ1-4; 8 bases match TRBD1. TRBV23-1 has ORF status, its function being uncertain. CDR3 length: 16 amino acids. The J segment lost 4 bases and the V segment lost 6 bases, leaving 10 bases of the junction unmatched.

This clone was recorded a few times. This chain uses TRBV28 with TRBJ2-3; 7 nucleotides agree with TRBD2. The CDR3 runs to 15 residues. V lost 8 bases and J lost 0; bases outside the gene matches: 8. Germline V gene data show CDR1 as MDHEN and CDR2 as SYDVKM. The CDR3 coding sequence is TGTGCCAGCTCTCGGGGGACTACGAGCACAGATACGCAGTATTTT. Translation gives CASSRGTTSTDTQYF.

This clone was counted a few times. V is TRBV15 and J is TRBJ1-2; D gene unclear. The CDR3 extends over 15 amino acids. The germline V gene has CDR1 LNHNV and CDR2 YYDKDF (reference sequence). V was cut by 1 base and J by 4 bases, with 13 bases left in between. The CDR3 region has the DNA TGTGCCACCAGCAGAGTTGGCGTACGGAGCTATGGCTACACCTTC. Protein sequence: CATSRVGVRSYGYTF.

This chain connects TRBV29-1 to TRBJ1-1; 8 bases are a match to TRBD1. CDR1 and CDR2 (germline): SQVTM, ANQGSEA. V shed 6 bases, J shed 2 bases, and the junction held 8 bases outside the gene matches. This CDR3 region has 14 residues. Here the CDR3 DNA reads TGCAGCGTGTATGCGACAGGGGTCAACACTGAAGCTTTCTTT. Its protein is CSVYATGVNTEAFF.

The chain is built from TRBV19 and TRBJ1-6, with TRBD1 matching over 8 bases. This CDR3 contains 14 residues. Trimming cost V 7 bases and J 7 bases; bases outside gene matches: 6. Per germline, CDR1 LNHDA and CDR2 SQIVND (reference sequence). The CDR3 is CASTQGAANSPLHF. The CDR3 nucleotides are TGTGCCAGTACGCAGGGGGCCGCCAATTCACCCCTCCACTTT.

CDR3 nucleotide sequence: TGTGCCAGCAGCCCCATAGGACAGGGGAATGAGCAGTTCTTC. Protein product: CASSPIGQGNEQFF. The V call is TRBV7-2, the J call TRBJ2-1, with 9 nucleotides matching TRBD1. With V trimmed by 5 bases and J by 7 bases, 6 bases remained unmatched. The CDR3 sequence is 14 residues long. CDR1 is SGHTA, CDR2 FQGNSA, per germline.

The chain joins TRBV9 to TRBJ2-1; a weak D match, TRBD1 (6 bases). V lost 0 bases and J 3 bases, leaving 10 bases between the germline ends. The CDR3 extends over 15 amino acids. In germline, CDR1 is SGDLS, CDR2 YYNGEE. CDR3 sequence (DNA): TGTGCCAGCAGCGTAGATTCGGGACACTACAATGAGCAGTTCTTC. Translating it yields CASSVDSGHYNEQFF.

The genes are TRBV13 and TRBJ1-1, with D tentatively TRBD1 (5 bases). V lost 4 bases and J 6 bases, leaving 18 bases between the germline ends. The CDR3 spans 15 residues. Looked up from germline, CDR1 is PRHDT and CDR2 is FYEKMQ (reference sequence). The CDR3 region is CASSSARSDIAEAFF. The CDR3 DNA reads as TGTGCCAGCAGCTCAGCCCGATCGGACATCGCTGAAGCTTTCTTT.